This is a list of T cell receptor beta chains from one sample in a study of cytomegalovirus exposure and HLA in healthy donors. Sequenced by immunoSEQ multiplex PCR; TCRdb stores in-frame clones only, minus some. The sample lists 150,000 to 200,000 clones, under 85% occurring once. The sample was PBMCs. These receptors all stem from a man between 45 and 60 years old in good health and CMV-seronegative. CDR3s include the opening cysteine and the closing phenylalanine or tryptophan. A D gene is named only where the DNA matches it firmly. For some rows the clone size is stated as once, few or many, or as a class when expanded; others skip it.

d_call | j_call | clone_size | v_call | cdr3_nt | cdr3_aa
. | TRBJ1-1 | . | TRBV5-1 | TGCGCCAGCAGCTTGATGAGGCAGGGTATGAACACTGAAGCTTTCTTT | CASSLMRQGMNTEAFF
. | TRBJ2-1 | . | TRBV19 | TGTGCCAGTAGTATGAGGGTTGGGGAGCAGTTCTTC | CASSMRVGEQFF
TRBD1 | TRBJ1-3 | . | TRBV25-1 | TGTGCCAGCAGCTCACAGGGGGCGAACACCATATATTTT | CASSSQGANTIYF
TRBD1 | TRBJ2-7 | . | TRBV7-3 | TGTGCCAGCAGCTACGACAGGGGCTACGAGCAGTACTTC | CASSYDRGYEQYF
TRBD1 | TRBJ1-1 | . | TRBV7-2 | TGTGCCAGCAGCATAGTACGGACAGGCCGCTGGGGCACTGAAGCTTTCTTT | CASSIVRTGRWGTEAFF
. | TRBJ2-3 | . | TRBV19 | TGTGCCAGTAGTCCGAGGGCAGATACGCAGTATTTT | CASSPRADTQYF
TRBD1 | TRBJ2-7 | . | TRBV4-3 | TGCGCCAGCAGCCAAGCCGGGACAGGGGCTACTAAGCGGGAGAGGCACTTC | CASSQAGTGATKRERHF
TRBD1 | TRBJ1-2 | . | TRBV7-2 | TGTGCCAGCAGCCCGCGACAGGGGGACAACTATGGCTACACCTTC | CASSPRQGDNYGYTF
TRBD2 | TRBJ2-2 | . | TRBV11-2 | TGTGCCAGCAGCTTAGGGGTTCTAGCGGGAGGGGCGAACACCGGGGAGCTGTTTTTT | CASSLGVLAGGANTGELFF
TRBD1 | TRBJ1-4 | . | TRBV6-5 | TGTGCCAGCACCCGGAACAGGGGAACCATTGAAAAACTGTTTTTT | CASTRNRGTIEKLFF
TRBD1 | TRBJ1-2 | . | TRBV7-3 | TGTGCCAGCAGCGCCGGACAGGGGTACCCCTATGGCTACACCTTC | CASSAGQGYPYGYTF
. | TRBJ2-7 | . | TRBV19 | TGTGCCAGTAGCCCAACAGGTGAAATTACCTACGAGCAGTACTTC | CASSPTGEITYEQYF
. | TRBJ1-1 | . | TRBV7-3 | TGTGCCAGCAGCTTACAGGGGATGAACACTGAAGCTTTCTTT | CASSLQGMNTEAFF
. | TRBJ2-7 | . | TRBV19 | TGTGCCAGTAGGGGGCAGGGAATCTACGAGCAGTACTTC | CASRGQGIYEQYF
TRBD2 | TRBJ2-3 | . | TRBV9 | TGTGCCAGCAGCGACACTAGCGGGAGGGCCCCAGATACGCAGTATTTT | CASSDTSGRAPDTQYF
TRBD2 | TRBJ2-7 | . | TRBV7-3 | TGTGCCAGCAGCTTCGTAGCGGGGGGTCCCTACGAGCAGTACTTC | CASSFVAGGPYEQYF
. | TRBJ2-2 | once | TRBV7-6 | TGTGCCAGCAGCTTCGGAGTGTCCGGGGAGCTGTTTTTT | CASSFGVSGELFF
. | TRBJ1-5 | . | TRBV6-5 | TGTGCCAGCAGCCGGGGGATAGGCAATCAGCCCCAGCATTTT | CASSRGIGNQPQHF
TRBD1 | TRBJ1-1 | . | TRBV10-3 | TGTGCCATCCGGGGACAGGGAGACACTGAAGCTTTCTTT | CAIRGQGDTEAFF
. | TRBJ1-2 | . | TRBV7-9 | TGTGCCAGCAGCTCAGGTCAGGGGCGATTCTATGGCTACACCTTC | CASSSGQGRFYGYTF
. | TRBJ1-5 | . | TRBV6-5 | TGTGCCAGCAGCCCCGTATGGGGCCACCAGCCCCAGCATTTT | CASSPVWGHQPQHF
TRBD2 | TRBJ2-1 | once | TRBV5-6 | TGTGCCAGCAGCGGTGGGGGCGGGGGGAACTCCTACAATGAGCAGTTCTTC | CASSGGGGGNSYNEQFF
. | TRBJ2-1 | . | TRBV29-1 | TGCAGCGTTGAAAGGTCTAGCAATGAGCAGTTCTTC | CSVERSSNEQFF
. | TRBJ2-7 | . | TRBV5-1 | TGCGCCAGCAGCTTCCTTGGCGGGACCCTCTCCTACGAGCAGTACTTC | CASSFLGGTLSYEQYF
TRBD2 | TRBJ2-4 | once | TRBV4-1 | TGCGCCAGCAGCCGGACTAGCGGGGGGGGAGCCAAAAACATTCAGTACTTC | CASSRTSGGGAKNIQYF
TRBD1 | TRBJ1-4 | . | TRBV28 | TGTGCCACGCGACAGGGACTCGAAAAACTGTTTTTT | CATRQGLEKLFF
. | TRBJ1-1 | . | TRBV27 | TGTGCCAGCAGTCTCGAATCGGCAGGGAACACTGAGGCTTTCTTT | CASSLESAGNTEAFF
TRBD1 | TRBJ1-2 | . | TRBV6-6 | TGTGCCAGCAGTAACCGGGACAGGGAGGATGGCTACACCTTC | CASSNRDREDGYTF
. | TRBJ2-7 | few | TRBV19 | TGTGCCAGTAGTATCTCGGGAGAGTACGAGCAGTACTTC | CASSISGEYEQYF
. | TRBJ1-1 | . | TRBV5-6 | TGTGCCAGCAGCTTGGGGCGCTACAGGGTGGACACTGAAGCTTTCTTT | CASSLGRYRVDTEAFF
. | TRBJ1-2 | . | TRBV10-3 | TGTGCCATACGCCAGGGCGGGGGGGAGAATGGCTACACCTTC | CAIRQGGGENGYTF
TRBD2 | TRBJ2-5 | . | TRBV7-8 | TGTGCCAGCAGCTTCCGAGCGATGGGTGCGGGAGGGCCGGGTGAGCAGTACTTC | CASSFRAMGAGGPGEQYF
TRBD2 | TRBJ2-7 | once | TRBV29-1 | TGCAGCGTGGGGAGCGGGGGGTACGAGCAGTACTTC | CSVGSGGYEQYF
TRBD1 | TRBJ2-1 | . | TRBV30 | TGTGCCTGGGTTCTTCAGGGGGCGAATGAGCAGTTCTTC | CAWVLQGANEQFF
. | TRBJ1-3 | . | TRBV19 | TGTGCCAGTAGCACAGAGATCTCTGGAAACACCATATATTTT | CASSTEISGNTIYF
. | TRBJ2-7 | . | TRBV5-1 | TGCGCCAGCAGCTTGTTTGGGCAGTCGGCCTACGAGCAGTACTTC | CASSLFGQSAYEQYF
TRBD2 | TRBJ2-1 | . | TRBV7-9 | TGTGCCAGCAGCCCGAGGGAGAGGGCGGGGGGGGCCGCAAATGAGCAGTTCTTC | CASSPRERAGGAANEQFF
. | TRBJ1-4 | few | TRBV6-6 | TGTGCCAGCAGGGCGCCGGGTACAACTAATGAAAAACTGTTTTTT | CASRAPGTTNEKLFF
. | TRBJ2-7 | . | TRBV4-2 | TGTGCCAGCAGCCAAGAACTCCTTTCCTACGAGCAGTACTTC | CASSQELLSYEQYF
TRBD2 | TRBJ2-2 | few | TRBV6-6 | TGTGCCAGCAGCCCCCTTGGGCGGGGGGTAACCGGGGAGCTGTTTTTT | CASSPLGRGVTGELFF
TRBD1 | TRBJ2-5 | . | TRBV4-3 | TGCGCCAGCAGCCACCAACGACAGGGCGGAGAGACCCAGTACTTC | CASSHQRQGGETQYF
TRBD1 | TRBJ1-1 | . | TRBV5-4 | TGTGCCAGCAGCTTACAGGGGGCCGGGACTGAAGCTTTCTTT | CASSLQGAGTEAFF
TRBD2 | TRBJ2-7 | . | TRBV7-2 | TGTGCCAGCAGCCCAGGACTAGCCACAAGCGAGCAGTACTTC | CASSPGLATSEQYF
. | TRBJ1-2 | . | TRBV6-5 | TGTGCCAGCAGTTCCCCGGGAGGACCTAACTATGGCTACACCTTC | CASSSPGGPNYGYTF
TRBD2 | TRBJ2-7 | . | TRBV28 | TGTGCCAGCAGCCTGGGGGGGTCCCTCTACGAGCAGTACTTC | CASSLGGSLYEQYF
. | TRBJ1-1 | few | TRBV23-1 | TGCGCCAGCAGTCCCAGGGGCCTGAACACTGAAGCTTTCTTT | CASSPRGLNTEAFF
. | TRBJ1-2 | . | TRBV9 | TGTGCCAGCAGCGGCACCCCTCTTGCGGGGAATGGCTACACCTTC | CASSGTPLAGNGYTF
TRBD1 | TRBJ1-3 | . | TRBV19 | TGTGCCAGTAGTGTTGGACCCAGGGGGGCCTCTGGAAACACCATATATTTT | CASSVGPRGASGNTIYF
. | TRBJ2-7 | . | TRBV10-2 | TGCGCCAGCAGTGTAACCGGGGAGCAGTACTTC | CASSVTGEQYF
. | TRBJ1-6 | . | TRBV19 | TGTGCCAGTAGTATCAGGGGTCGAGATTCACCCCTCCACTTT | CASSIRGRDSPLHF
TRBD2 | TRBJ2-2 | . | TRBV4-3 | TGCGCCAGCAGCCCAGGACTAGCGGGGGGGCCCGACACCGGGGAGCTGTTTTTT | CASSPGLAGGPDTGELFF
. | TRBJ2-5 | few | TRBV7-3 | TGTGCCAGCAGCTTAACAATTCTGGAGACCCAGTACTTC | CASSLTILETQYF
. | TRBJ1-5 | . | TRBV6-5 | TGTGCCAGCATCAAGGGGGAGCTATACAATCAGCCCCAGCATTTT | CASIKGELYNQPQHF